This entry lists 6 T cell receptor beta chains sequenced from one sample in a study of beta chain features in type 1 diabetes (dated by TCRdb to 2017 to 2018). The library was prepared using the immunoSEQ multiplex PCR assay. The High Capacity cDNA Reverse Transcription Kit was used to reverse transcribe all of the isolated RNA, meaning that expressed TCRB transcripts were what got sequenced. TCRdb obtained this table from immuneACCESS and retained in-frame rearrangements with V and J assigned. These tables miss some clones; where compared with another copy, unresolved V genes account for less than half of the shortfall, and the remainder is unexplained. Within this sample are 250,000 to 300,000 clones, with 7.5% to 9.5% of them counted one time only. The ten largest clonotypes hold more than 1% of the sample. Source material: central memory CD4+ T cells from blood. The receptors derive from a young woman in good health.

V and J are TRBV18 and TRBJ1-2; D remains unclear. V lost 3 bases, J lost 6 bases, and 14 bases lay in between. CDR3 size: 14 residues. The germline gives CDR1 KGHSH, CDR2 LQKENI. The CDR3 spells CASSPREGTHGYTF. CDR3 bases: TGTGCCAGCTCACCCCGGGAGGGTACCCATGGCTACACCTTC.

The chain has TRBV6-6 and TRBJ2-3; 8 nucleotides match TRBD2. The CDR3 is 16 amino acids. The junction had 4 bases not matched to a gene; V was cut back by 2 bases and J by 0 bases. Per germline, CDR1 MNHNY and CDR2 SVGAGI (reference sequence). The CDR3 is CASSYGSGGSTDTQYF. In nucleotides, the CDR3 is TGTGCCAGCAGTTACGGTTCGGGGGGGAGCACAGATACGCAGTATTTT.

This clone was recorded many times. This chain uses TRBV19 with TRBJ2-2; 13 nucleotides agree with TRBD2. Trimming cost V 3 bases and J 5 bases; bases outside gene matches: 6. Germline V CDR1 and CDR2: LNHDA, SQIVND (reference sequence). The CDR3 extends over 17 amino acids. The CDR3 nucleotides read TGTGCCAGTAGTATTAAGGGACTAGCGGGACCAACCGGGGAGCTGTTTTTT. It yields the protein CASSIKGLAGPTGELFF.

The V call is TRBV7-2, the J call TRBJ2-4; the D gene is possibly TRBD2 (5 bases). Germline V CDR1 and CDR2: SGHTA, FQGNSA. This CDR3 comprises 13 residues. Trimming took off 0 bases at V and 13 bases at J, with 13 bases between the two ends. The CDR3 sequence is CASSLASAIRQYF. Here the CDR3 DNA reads TGTGCCAGCAGCTTAGCTAGCGCTATTCGGCAGTACTTC.

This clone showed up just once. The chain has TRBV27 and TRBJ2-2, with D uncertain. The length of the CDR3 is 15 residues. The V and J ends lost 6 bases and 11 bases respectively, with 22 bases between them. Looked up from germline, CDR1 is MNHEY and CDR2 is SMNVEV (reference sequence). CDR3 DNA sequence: TGTGCCAGCAGCGCGCCCACCACTTCACCGGGTGAGCTGTTTTTT. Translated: CASSAPTTSPGELFF.

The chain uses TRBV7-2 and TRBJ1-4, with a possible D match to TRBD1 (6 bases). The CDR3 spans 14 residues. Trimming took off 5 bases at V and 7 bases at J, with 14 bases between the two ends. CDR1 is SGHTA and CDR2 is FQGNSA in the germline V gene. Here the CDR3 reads CASSRGPIVEKLFF. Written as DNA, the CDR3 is TGTGCCAGCAGCCGGGGGCCTATTGTTGAAAAACTGTTTTTT.